Shown below are 16 T cell receptor beta chains from a single sample sequenced in a study of cytomegalovirus exposure and HLA in healthy donors. Generated by immunoSEQ multiplex PCR, the TCRdb table keeps only in-frame clones and is missing some. The sample yields 65,000 to 90,000 clones, about 90% seen once. Sequencing input: PBMCs. These TCRs come from a woman aged 18-29 years in good health and CMV-seropositive.

The chain uses TRBV27 and TRBJ2-6; 9 nucleotides match TRBD1. Germline-derived CDR1 and CDR2 are MNHEY and SMNVEV (reference sequence). The junction had 4 bases not matched to a gene; V was cut back by 6 bases and J by 4 bases. CDR3 length: 15 residues. The CDR3 coding sequence is TGTGCCAGCAGACGGGGGACAGGGGGGGCCAACGTCCTGACTTTC. Residues: CASRRGTGGANVLTF.

The V and J genes are TRBV19 and TRBJ2-3; possibly TRBD1 for D (6 bases). V was pared by 3 bases and J by 4 bases, with 14 bases between. Germline assignment: CDR1 LNHDA and CDR2 SQIVND (reference sequence). The CDR3 totals 15 residues. The CDR3 DNA reads TGTGCCAGTAGTATTGGGGTAGGGGGATCAGATACGCAGTATTTT. Its translation is CASSIGVGGSDTQYF. The full variable domain, completed using reference TRBV19 and TRBJ2-3, is DGGITQSPKYLFRKEGQNVTLSCEQNLNHDAMYWYRQDPGQGLRLIYYSQIVNDFQKGDIAEGYSVSREKKESFPLTVTSAQKNPTAFYLCASSIGVGGSDTQYFGPGTRLTVL.

The rearrangement joins TRBV19 to TRBJ2-7; TRBD2 agrees at 13 bases. Germline V CDR1 and CDR2: LNHDA, SQIVND (reference sequence). The trim removed 1 base at V and 0 bases at J, leaving 6 bases unmatched. The CDR3 covers 18 residues. CDR3 sequence (DNA): TGTGCCAGTAGTATAGTCGGACTAGCGGGAGAGACCTCCTACGAGCAGTACTTC. Translation gives CASSIVGLAGETSYEQYF.

This chain links TRBV30 with TRBJ2-1, with TRBD1 identical over 7 bases. Germline loops: CDR1 GTSNPN, CDR2 SVGIG (reference sequence). V was pared by 2 bases and J by 7 bases, with 2 bases of the junction left unmatched. This CDR3 comprises 12 residues. CDR3 bases: TGTGCCTGGAGTTCACAGGGGAATGAGCAGTTCTTC. Translating gives CAWSSQGNEQFF.

CDR3 in DNA: TGTGCCAGCAGAAGGTTATGGGAAGGCGCGGGCGATGAGCAGTTCTTC. Translation gives CASRRLWEGAGDEQFF. This chain joins TRBV7-9 and TRBJ2-1; possibly TRBD2 for D (5 bases). The V and J ends lost 6 bases and 8 bases respectively, with 23 bases between them. Germline CDR1 is SEHNR and CDR2 is FQNEAQ (reference sequence). The length of the CDR3 is 16 residues.

This chain uses TRBV28 with TRBJ1-1, with TRBD1 identical over 10 bases. From germline, CDR1 is MDHEN and CDR2 SYDVKM. V was pared by 8 bases and J by 5 bases, with 8 bases of the junction left unmatched. This CDR3 has 14 amino acids. The CDR3 loop is CASHATGGRTEAFF. CDR3 sequence (DNA): TGTGCCAGCCACGCGACAGGGGGCCGAACTGAAGCTTTCTTT.

The genes are TRBV30 and TRBJ2-7; D uncertain. The V gene's germline CDR1 is GTSNPN and CDR2 SVGIG (reference sequence). Trimming removed 2 bases at V and 2 bases at J, with 10 bases between. This CDR3 comprises 13 residues. CDR3 in amino acids: CAWSRSVPYEQYF. In nucleotides, the CDR3 is TGTGCCTGGAGTAGGAGCGTGCCCTACGAGCAGTACTTC.

The genes are TRBV5-1 and TRBJ2-7; 9 bases are shared with TRBD1. The CDR3 sequence is 14 residues long. The ends lost 4 bases at V and 3 bases at J; junction bases unmatched: 5. Germline V gene sequence: CDR1 SGHRS, CDR2 YFSETQ. The CDR3 DNA is TGCGCCAGCAGCATCTCGGGACAGGGCTACGAGCAGTACTTC. As protein: CASSISGQGYEQYF.

This clone was observed a single time. The J gene is TRBJ2-1, the V gene TRBV11-2; 7 positions match TRBD1. V was clipped by 5 bases and J by 7 bases; unmatched bases: 8. Germline V gives CDR1 SGHAT, CDR2 FQNNGV. The CDR3 totals 14 residues. The CDR3 DNA reads as TGTGCCAGCAGCGCCGGGACAGCGAGAAATGAGCAGTTCTTC. Translated: CASSAGTARNEQFF.

This sequence joins TRBV9 and TRBJ2-1, with 14 positions matching TRBD2. CDR3 size: 18 residues. V was pared by 3 bases and J by 3 bases, with 8 bases of the junction left unmatched. CDR1 and CDR2 (germline): SGDLS, YYNGEE. The CDR3 coding sequence is TGTGCCAGCAGCGAGCCCTTGACTAGCGGGAGGGACTACAATGAGCAGTTCTTC. Translated, it gives CASSEPLTSGRDYNEQFF.

The V call is TRBV4-2, the J call TRBJ2-7, with D perhaps matching TRBD1 (6 bases). Trimming pared 0 bases from V and 2 bases from J, leaving 14 bases between. The CDR3 consists of 16 residues. CDR1 and CDR2 from the germline V gene are LGHNA and YNFKEQ. The CDR3 is CASSQEATGPTYEQYF. The CDR3 coding sequence is TGTGCCAGCAGCCAAGAGGCCACAGGGCCCACCTACGAGCAGTACTTC.

DNA of the CDR3: TGTGCCAGCAGCATTGGCATTAGGGGGAGCAATCAGCCCCAGCATTTT. As protein: CASSIGIRGSNQPQHF. The chain joins TRBV21-1 to TRBJ1-5; the DNA was not compared with TRBD1, the D call given in the table. TRBV21-1 is labeled a pseudogene. The CDR3 runs to 16 residues.

The rearrangement uses TRBV5-5 and TRBJ2-5; D unclear. The V gene lost 2 bases and the J gene lost 4 bases, with 6 bases spanning the gap. The germline V gene has CDR1 SGHKS and CDR2 YYEKEE (reference sequence). CDR3 length equals 12 residues. As DNA, the CDR3 is TGTGCCAGCAGCTTTTCTCCAGAGACCCAGTACTTC. Protein: CASSFSPETQYF.

This chain connects TRBV5-1 to TRBJ2-7, with 10 nucleotides matching TRBD1. With 7 bases clipped from V and 5 bases from J, the junction kept 15 bases outside the gene matches. Germline values: CDR1 SGHRS, CDR2 YFSETQ. CDR3 size: 16 residues. CDR3 bases: TGCGCCAGCCGAAACTCCGACAGGGGGCAGTACGACGAGCAGTACTTC. Translating gives CASRNSDRGQYDEQYF.

In its sample, this clone was seen once. This chain uses TRBV14 with TRBJ2-7, with 8 bases aligning to TRBD1. Germline V gene data show CDR1 as SGHDN and CDR2 as FVKESK. The V and J ends lost 6 bases and 3 bases, in that order; junction bases with no gene match: 4. The CDR3 consists of 13 residues. CDR3 DNA: TGTGCCAGCAGAGTAACAGGGGGCTACGAGCAGTACTTC. It codes for CASRVTGGYEQYF.

The rearrangement links TRBV28 to TRBJ1-5, with D perhaps TRBD1 (5 bases). The CDR3 loop spans 15 amino acids. Germline assignment: CDR1 MDHEN and CDR2 SYDVKM. V lost 8 bases to trimming and J lost 0 bases, with 14 bases between them. CDR3 loop: CASRWGGGSNQPQHF. The CDR3 DNA is TGTGCCAGCCGTTGGGGCGGTGGTAGCAATCAGCCCCAGCATTTT.